The 3 T cell receptor beta chains below all came from one sample that was sequenced in a study of blood T cell repertoires in COVID-19. Method: immunoSEQ multiplex PCR; TCRdb's copy keeps in-frame clones and lacks some. The repertoire holds around 200,000 clones, with more than 70% as singletons. Sequenced: PBMCs or T cells enriched from blood (not recorded which). These receptors originate from a man in his forties with acute COVID-19.

In this sample, this clone turned up once. The chain is built from TRBV10-3 and TRBJ2-4; D is uncertain. The CDR3 totals 16 residues. Deletions cut 2 bases from V and 0 bases from J, with 11 bases between. In germline, CDR1 is ENHRY, CDR2 SYGVKD. The CDR3 bases are TGTGCCATCAGTGAGGAGGCCCTGAGAGCCAAAAACATTCAGTACTTC. The encoded protein is CAISEEALRAKNIQYF.

The rearrangement uses TRBV11-2 and TRBJ2-1; D remains unclear. Per germline, CDR1 SGHAT and CDR2 FQNNGV. There are 14 residues in the CDR3. V lost 0 bases to trimming and J lost 3 bases, with 6 bases between them. CDR3 nucleotide sequence: TGTGCCAGCAGCTTAGAGTTCTACTACAATGAGCAGTTCTTC. It codes for CASSLEFYYNEQFF.

The genes are TRBV11-2 and TRBJ1-4; 10 bases fit TRBD1. CDR1 is SGHAT, CDR2 FQNNGV, per germline. V trimming: 5 bases; J trimming: 11 bases; junction bases outside the gene matches: 14. The CDR3 covers 16 residues. The DNA of the CDR3 is TGTGCCAGCAGCCGAGGGACCGGGACAGGGGAAGGGAAACTGTTTTTT. Protein: CASSRGTGTGEGKLFF.